Listed here are 13 T cell receptor beta chains from one sample, sequenced in a study of shared clonotypes between healthy human individuals. Assay: immunoSEQ multiplex PCR; the TCRdb copy retains only in-frame clones and omits some. The data contain over a million clones, roughly 74% of them singletons. Sequencing input: memory CD4+ T cells from PBMCs. Sample subset: CD45RA-negative fraction. Receptors originate from a man aged 18-30 years in good health. Some clones in this sample may be carry-over from other donors' samples.

The genes are TRBV27 and TRBJ1-2; D unresolved. Between the trimmed V and J ends, which lost 1 base and 0 bases, there was a span of 12 bases. CDR1 is MNHEY and CDR2 is SMNVEV in the germline V gene (reference sequence). This CDR3 is 16 amino acids long. DNA of the CDR3: TGTGCCAGCAGTTTATACGGTTCCGTGTCTAACTATGGCTACACCTTC. It codes for CASSLYGSVSNYGYTF.

The gene calls are TRBV7-3 and TRBJ2-1; the D gene is possibly TRBD2 (5 bases). The CDR3 consists of 14 residues. Germline V gene lookup returns CDR1 SGHTA and CDR2 FQGTGA. Trimming left V 6 bases short and J 3 bases short, with 12 bases between. CDR3: CASSPSGIYNEQFF. The CDR3, as DNA: TGTGCCAGCAGTCCAAGCGGAATCTACAATGAGCAGTTCTTC.

The V gene is TRBV7-8, the J gene TRBJ2-5, with 10 bases that match TRBD1. The CDR3 runs to 16 residues. V was pared by 4 bases and J by 0 bases, with 5 bases of the junction left unmatched. The germline V gene encodes CDR1 SGHVS and CDR2 FQNEAQ. The CDR3 bases are TGTGCCAGCAGCTCCAGACAGGGGGCGTACCAAGAGACCCAGTACTTC. Residues: CASSSRQGAYQETQYF.

The chain links TRBV6-5 to TRBJ1-2; D gene unclear. The germline V gene encodes CDR1 MNHEY and CDR2 SVGAGI. V lost 4 bases and J 6 bases, leaving 18 bases between the germline ends. CDR3 length equals 15 residues. In DNA form, the CDR3 reads TGTGCCAGCAGTTCCTTGGACCCTCGGAGGCATGGCTACACCTTC. Protein sequence: CASSSLDPRRHGYTF.

The rearrangement links TRBV7-3 to TRBJ1-1, with D possibly being TRBD1 (5 bases). The CDR3 consists of 14 residues. CDR1 and CDR2 from the germline V gene are SGHTA and FQGTGA. V was shortened by 5 bases and J by 0 bases, with 10 bases between the two germline ends. DNA for the CDR3: TGTGCCAGCAGCCCCGGGGGAATGAACACTGAAGCTTTCTTT. Its translation: CASSPGGMNTEAFF.

This chain connects TRBV13 to TRBJ1-2; D possibly corresponds to TRBD1 (5 bases). CDR1 PRHDT and CDR2 FYEKMQ come from the germline V gene (reference sequence). CDR3 size: 16 residues. V was pared by 5 bases and J by 6 bases, with 22 bases between. CDR3: CASSLVRGYLKHGYTF. The DNA of the CDR3 is TGTGCCAGCAGCCTCGTGCGGGGCTACCTCAAGCATGGCTACACCTTC.

The gene calls are TRBV2 and TRBJ1-2; maybe TRBD1 (6 bases). Deletions cut 9 bases from V and 4 bases from J, with 15 bases between. The CDR3 runs 13 residues. Germline V CDR1 and CDR2: SNHLY, FYNNEI. The CDR3 reads CASSPQGSYGYTF. The CDR3 DNA sequence: TGTGCCAGTTCTCCACAGGGTTCCTATGGCTACACCTTC.

V usage is TRBV7-3 and J usage is TRBJ2-1, with 12 bases that match TRBD2. Germline lookup yields CDR1 SGHTA and CDR2 FQGTGA. J gave up 4 bases and V 6 bases, and 16 bases lay outside the gene matches. This CDR3 is built from 19 residues. CDR3 amino acids: CASRSTSGRSGSGYNEQFF. As DNA, the CDR3 is TGTGCCAGCAGGTCGACTAGCGGGAGAAGCGGGTCGGGGTACAATGAGCAGTTCTTC. The whole variable domain, filled in from reference TRBV7-3 and TRBJ2-1, reads GAGVSQTPSNKVTEKGKYVELRCDPISGHTALYWYRQSLGQGPEFLIYFQGTGAADDSGLPNDRFFAVRPEGSVSTLKIQRTERGDSAVYLCASRSTSGRSGSGYNEQFFGPGTRLTVL.

This rearrangement joins TRBV18 to TRBJ2-3; D might be TRBD2 (6 bases). The CDR3 covers 16 residues. Trimming removed 1 base at V and 2 bases at J, with 13 bases between. CDR1 and CDR2 from the germline V gene are KGHSH and LQKENI. In DNA form, the CDR3 reads TGTGCCAGCTCACCACGGTACGGAGGGAACACAGATACGCAGTATTTT. This codes for CASSPRYGGNTDTQYF.

Many counts were recorded for this clone. The genes are TRBV5-1 and TRBJ2-5; D remains unclear. The CDR3 contains 16 residues. From germline, CDR1 is SGHRS and CDR2 YFSETQ. Between the trimmed V and J ends, which lost 0 bases and 1 base, there was a span of 13 bases. The CDR3 sequence is CASSLGVEFGQETQYF. CDR3 DNA: TGCGCCAGCAGCTTGGGGGTCGAGTTTGGCCAAGAGACCCAGTACTTC.

CDR3 DNA: TGTGCCAGCTCAATTACGGCCGAGGGGACGCAGTATTTT. Residues: CASSITAEGTQYF. This chain connects TRBV27 to TRBJ2-3; either TRBD1 or TRBD2 may fit D (5 bases each). The CDR3 contains 13 residues. Trimming shortened V by 8 bases and J by 9 bases, and 18 bases separated the two germline ends. CDR1 is MNHEY and CDR2 is SMNVEV in the germline V gene (reference sequence).

The CDR3 loop reads CASSLERDQPQHF. The CDR3 DNA follows: TGTGCCAGCAGTTTAGAAAGGGACCAGCCCCAGCATTTT. V usage is TRBV27 and J usage is TRBJ1-5, with D maybe TRBD1 (5 bases). Trimming took 2 bases from V and 7 from J, leaving 9 bases between them. Germline V lookup: CDR1 MNHEY, CDR2 SMNVEV (reference sequence). This CDR3 spans 13 amino acids.

The chain links TRBV7-9 to TRBJ1-1; D is possibly TRBD1 (5 bases). Germline V lookup: CDR1 SEHNR, CDR2 FQNEAQ (reference sequence). Trimming stripped 4 bases from V and 1 base from J, with 10 bases between. The CDR3 loop spans 14 amino acids. In nucleotides, the CDR3 is TGTGCCAGCAGCTCCAGAGACAGGAACACTGAAGCTTTCTTT. It yields the protein CASSSRDRNTEAFF.